Listed below are T cell receptor beta chains from one sample, sequenced in a study of blood T cells in healthy people across ages. Each CDR3 protein gets one entry after TCRdb re-called the 5' RACE reads with MiXCR. Of 650,000 to 1,000,000 distinct CDR3 sequences listed, roughly 35% are singletons. Source material: blood. The receptors were sampled from a man aged 18 to 29 in good health. CDR3s include the opening cysteine and the closing phenylalanine or tryptophan. The D gene is left open where the match is weak. Clone size, where shown, is once, few, many, or a class for clones that have expanded.

D	V	size	J	CDR3	DNA
.	TRBV5-4	.	TRBJ2-1	CASSLWDTHNEQFF	TGTGCCAGCAGCTTATGGGACACCCACAATGAGCAGTTCTTC
TRBD1	TRBV29-1	.	TRBJ2-7	CSAHGQGFYEQYF	TGCAGCGCCCATGGACAGGGGTTCTACGAGCAGTACTTC
TRBD2	TRBV27	many	TRBJ2-3	CASSLWGLGPTPGRADTQYF	TGTGCCAGCAGTTTGTGGGGTCTGGGACCCACGCCAGGGAGGGCAGATACGCAGTATTTT
.	TRBV20-1	many	TRBJ2-5	CSADSEETQYF	TGCAGTGCGGATTCCGAAGAGACCCAGTACTTC
.	TRBV2	few	TRBJ2-1	CASRTESSYNEQFF	TGTGCCAGCAGAACCGAGAGCTCCTACAATGAGCAGTTCTTC
.	TRBV7-2	few	TRBJ2-7	CASSLAIYNEQYF	TGTGCCAGCAGCTTAGCGATTTACAATGAGCAGTACTTC
.	TRBV12-3/TRBV12-4	.	TRBJ1-2	CASSFSDSSGYTF	TGTGCCAGCAGTTTCTCGGACAGTTCGGGCTACACCTTC
.	TRBV25-1	.	TRBJ2-1	CASSDGINEQFF	TGTGCCAGCAGTGATGGGATCAATGAGCAGTTCTTC
.	TRBV6-2/TRBV6-3	few	TRBJ1-4	CASSYETPLKDEKLFF	TGTGCCAGCAGTTACGAGACACCACTAAAGGATGAAAAACTGTTTTTT
.	TRBV30	.	TRBJ1-1	CAWSVDSYTEAFF	TGTGCCTGGAGTGTGGACTCATACACTGAAGCTTTCTTT
.	TRBV2	.	TRBJ2-1	CASVRGGLLSYNEQFF	TGTGCCAGCGTCCGAGGAGGGCTCCTCTCCTACAATGAGCAGTTCTTC
.	TRBV28	few	TRBJ1-2	CASSLGPETVYGYTF	TGTGCCAGCAGTTTGGGCCCCGAGACCGTCTATGGCTACACCTTC
.	TRBV20-1	.	TRBJ2-7	CSAGTYNEQYF	TGCAGTGCCGGTACCTACAATGAGCAGTACTTC
.	TRBV12-3/TRBV12-4	few	TRBJ2-5	CASKRLRGAEETQYF	TGTGCCAGCAAGAGGCTCCGGGGGGCAGAGGAGACCCAGTACTTC
.	TRBV12-3/TRBV12-4	.	TRBJ1-2	CASTQGPNGYTF	TGTGCCAGCACGCAGGGGCCCAATGGCTACACCTTC
.	TRBV20-1	.	TRBJ2-2	CSARDGRGSNTGELFF	TGCAGTGCTAGAGATGGTCGGGGTTCGAACACCGGGGAGCTGTTTTTT
TRBD1	TRBV15	.	TRBJ2-4	CATSRVRGQGSEQYF	TGTGCCACCAGCAGAGTGAGAGGACAGGGGAGTGAGCAGTACTTC
TRBD1	TRBV27	.	TRBJ2-5	CASSLSTGEQKTQYF	TGTGCCAGCAGTTTATCGACAGGGGAACAAAAGACCCAGTACTTC
.	TRBV6-2/TRBV6-3	few	TRBJ2-7	CASSYSKGISYEQYF	TGTGCCAGCAGTTACTCCAAGGGTATCTCCTACGAGCAGTACTTC
TRBD1	TRBV6-5	.	TRBJ2-7	CASSDGGRGSEQYF	TGTGCCAGCAGTGACGGAGGCAGGGGGAGCGAGCAGTACTTC
TRBD1	TRBV12-3/TRBV12-4	many	TRBJ2-7	CASRTGTGGHYEQYF	TGTGCCAGCAGAACCGGGACAGGGGGTCATTACGAGCAGTACTTC
.	TRBV6-2/TRBV6-3	.	TRBJ2-3	CASSYERGGTVRNTQYF	TGTGCCAGCAGTTACGAGAGGGGGGGCACTGTCCGGAATACGCAGTATTTT
.	TRBV20-1	.	TRBJ1-2	CSAREQGGGYTF	TGCAGTGCTAGAGAACAGGGTGGGGGCTACACCTTC
.	TRBV20-1	few	TRBJ1-2	CSARDWAGNNYGYTF	TGCAGTGCTAGAGACTGGGCAGGGAATAACTATGGCTACACCTTC
.	TRBV12-3/TRBV12-4	many	TRBJ1-5	CASSGTGQPQHF	TGTGCCAGCAGTGGCACGGGGCAGCCCCAGCATTTT
TRBD2	TRBV6-4	.	TRBJ2-3	CASSELAGGPDMQYF	TGTGCCAGCAGTGAGCTAGCGGGGGGGCCAGATATGCAGTATTTT
TRBD2	TRBV20-1	.	TRBJ2-7	CSARAGGSYEQYF	TGCAGTGCTAGAGCGGGAGGGTCCTACGAGCAGTACTTC
.	TRBV7-9	.	TRBJ2-2	CASSPAELFF	TGTGCCAGCAGCCCCGCAGAGCTGTTTTTT
TRBD1	TRBV5-1	.	TRBJ2-3	CASSYDRGEDTQYF	TGCGCCAGCAGCTATGACAGGGGGGAAGATACGCAGTATTTT
TRBD1	TRBV15	few	TRBJ2-4	CATSRDLGTAKNIQYF	TGTGCCACCAGCAGAGATCTGGGGACAGCAAAAAACATTCAGTACTTC
TRBD2	TRBV30	.	TRBJ2-3	CAWQRGGPEDTQYF	TGTGCCTGGCAGCGGGGGGGTCCCGAAGATACGCAGTATTTT
TRBD1	TRBV18	.	TRBJ2-3	CASSSAGTGVSTDAQYF	TGTGCCAGCTCATCAGCTGGGACAGGGGTGAGCACAGATGCGCAGTATTTT
.	TRBV12-3/TRBV12-4	.	TRBJ1-5	CASSLMELGNQPQHF	TGTGCCAGCAGTTTAATGGAGCTGGGGAATCAGCCCCAGCATTTT
.	TRBV14	.	TRBJ2-7	CASSPTTPRYRSYNEQYF	TGTGCCAGCAGCCCCACTACTCCCAGATACCGTTCCTACAATGAGCAGTACTTC
.	TRBV7-2	few	TRBJ2-1	CASSFPYLDEQFF	TGTGCCAGCAGCTTCCCTTACTTGGATGAGCAGTTCTTC
.	TRBV30	.	TRBJ2-3	CAWDSGEGTDTQYF	TGTGCCTGGGACTCGGGCGAGGGCACAGATACGCAGTATTTT
.	TRBV7-2	.	TRBJ1-1	CASSLGSRLTEAFF	TGTGCCAGCAGCTTAGGAAGCAGGCTCACTGAAGCTTTCTTT
.	TRBV6-2/TRBV6-3	.	TRBJ1-5	CASWPGSGSNQPQHF	TGTGCCAGCTGGCCGGGATCGGGAAGCAATCAGCCCCAGCATTTT
.	TRBV12-3/TRBV12-4	many	TRBJ2-3	CASSFGGRTDTQYF	TGTGCCAGCAGCTTCGGCGGCCGCACAGATACGCAGTATTTT
TRBD2	TRBV7-2	.	TRBJ2-3	CASSFRLAGFTDTQYF	TGTGCCAGCAGCTTTCGACTAGCGGGATTCACAGATACGCAGTATTTT
TRBD2	TRBV20-1	few	TRBJ2-7	CSASVAGPYEQYF	TGCAGTGCCTCGGTAGCGGGTCCCTACGAGCAGTACTTC
.	TRBV9	.	TRBJ1-2	CASSASRDSLDGYGYTF	TGTGCCAGCAGCGCATCCCGAGACAGCCTCGACGGCTATGGCTACACCTTC
TRBD2	TRBV5-1	.	TRBJ2-7	CASSFPPGDYNEQYF	TGCGCCAGCAGCTTTCCACCGGGGGACTACAATGAGCAGTACTTC
TRBD1	TRBV29-1	few	TRBJ2-5	CSVDWTGQGFFNEQYF	TGCAGCGTTGACTGGACGGGACAGGGTTTCTTCAATGAGCAGTACTTC
.	TRBV24-1	.	TRBJ2-5	CATTQIIWDTQETQYF	TGTGCCACCACGCAGATCATCTGGGACACCCAAGAGACCCAGTACTTC
TRBD1	TRBV27	.	TRBJ1-1	CASSPTGYVTEAFF	TGTGCCAGCAGCCCGACAGGGTATGTCACTGAAGCTTTCTTT
TRBD1	TRBV29-1	.	TRBJ1-1	CSGQKDREGEAFF	TGCAGCGGCCAAAAGGACAGGGAGGGTGAAGCTTTCTTT